What follows is one T cell receptor (beta chain) and its context. This entry is derived from a study of identical twins. The CDR3 contains 14 residues. J lost 3 bases, V lost 6 bases, and 8 bases had no gene match. Germline V gene lookup returns CDR1 DFQATT and CDR2 SNEGSKA (reference sequence). TCRdb ran MiXCR on the 5' RACE reads and lists one entry per CDR3 protein. This table holds about 530,000 distinct CDR3 sequences, roughly 15% found once. A further study also used this sample, focusing on yellow fever vaccine responses in identical twins.

The rearrangement joins TRBV20-1 to TRBJ1-2, with 9 positions matching TRBD1. Sequenced input: CD4+ T cells sorted from blood. This TCR derives from a woman younger than 35 in good health. The CDR3 sequence: CSAHRGRVDYGYTF. CDR3 DNA sequence: TGCAGTGCCCACAGGGGGCGGGTGGACTATGGCTACACCTTC.